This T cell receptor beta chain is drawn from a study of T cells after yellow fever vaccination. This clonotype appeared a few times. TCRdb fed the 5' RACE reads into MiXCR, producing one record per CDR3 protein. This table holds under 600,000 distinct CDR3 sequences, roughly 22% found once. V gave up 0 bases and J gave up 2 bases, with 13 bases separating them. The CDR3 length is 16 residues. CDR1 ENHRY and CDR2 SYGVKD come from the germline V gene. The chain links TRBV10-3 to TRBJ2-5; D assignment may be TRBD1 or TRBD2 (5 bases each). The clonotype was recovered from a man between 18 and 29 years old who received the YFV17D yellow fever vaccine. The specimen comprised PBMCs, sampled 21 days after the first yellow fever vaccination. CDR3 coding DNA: TGTGCCATCAGTGAGTCGGTCGGGGCCTCACAAGAGACCCAGTACTTC. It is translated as CAISESVGASQETQYF.